A selection of T cell receptor beta chains follows, all from one sample in a study of shared clonotypes between healthy human individuals. Clones were read by immunoSEQ multiplex PCR, and TCRdb kept only the in-frame ones, dropping some. The profile covers 2,500,000 or so clones, with 85% to 95% appearing a single time and approximately 0.4% taken by the ten largest. The source material was naive CD4+ T cells from PBMCs. The receptors were sampled from a man between 18 and 29 years old in good health. Some clones in this sample may be carry-over from other donors' samples. Both conserved end residues are part of each CDR3. The D gene is left open where the match is weak. The size of a clone is reported for some rows only, either as once, few or many, or as a class for expanded clones.

V	D	size	J	DNA	CDR3
TRBV7-2	NA	NA	TRBJ2-5	TGTGCCAGTATTAGTGGCGAGACCCAGTACTTC	CASISGETQYF
TRBV11-2	NA	NA	TRBJ2-2	TGTGCCAGCAGCACGAGACGGGCAACCGGGGAGCTGTTTTTT	CASSTRRATGELFF
TRBV7-8	TRBD2	NA	TRBJ2-7	TGTGCCAGCACCGAGCGGGGGCAGAGCTCCTACGAGCAGTACTTC	CASTERGQSSYEQYF
TRBV11-2	NA	NA	TRBJ1-3	TGTGCCAGCAGTTTACAGAGAGGCACTTCTTACATTGGAAACACCATATATTTT	CASSLQRGTSYIGNTIYF
TRBV28	TRBD2	NA	TRBJ2-7	TGTGCCAGCAGTTTAACTAGCGGGGACTACGAGCAGTACTTC	CASSLTSGDYEQYF
TRBV6-6	NA	NA	TRBJ2-7	TGTGCCAGCAGTTGGTCAGACTACGAGCAGTACTTC	CASSWSDYEQYF
TRBV5-5	NA	once	TRBJ1-2	TGTGCCAGCACCCCAGGGGACGAAGACTATGGCTACACCTTC	CASTPGDEDYGYTF
TRBV9	TRBD1	NA	TRBJ1-2	TGTGCCAGCAGCGTTAACAGGGGGGGCGACTATGGCTACACCTTC	CASSVNRGGDYGYTF
TRBV2	NA	NA	TRBJ2-1	TGTGCCACGACAGCCCCCTACAATGAGCAGTTCTTC	CATTAPYNEQFF
TRBV20-1	NA	NA	TRBJ2-7	TGCAGTGCGAAAGAGTACGAGCAGTACTTC	CSAKEYEQYF
TRBV5-1	NA	NA	TRBJ2-5	TGCGCCAGCAGCCCCGGGGGGGACAGGGAAGAGACCCAGTACTTC	CASSPGGDREETQYF
TRBV14	TRBD2	once	TRBJ2-1	TGTGCCAGCAGCCAAGAAAGACGGACTAGCGGGAACAATGAGCAGTTCTTC	CASSQERRTSGNNEQFF
TRBV6-5	NA	NA	TRBJ1-1	TGTGCCAGCAGTTCGACTAGGGAGACTGAAGCTTTCTTT	CASSSTRETEAFF
TRBV19	NA	NA	TRBJ1-2	TGTGCCAGTAGTACCGACAAGGGGCCAGACACCTTC	CASSTDKGPDTF
TRBV7-9	NA	NA	TRBJ1-2	TGTGCCAGCAGCTTATCCGGCGGGCCCTATGGCTACACCTTC	CASSLSGGPYGYTF
TRBV10-3	TRBD1	NA	TRBJ2-1	TGTGCCATCAGTGAGTCCTCCCTGGACAGGGAAAACAATGAGCAGTTCTTC	CAISESSLDRENNEQFF